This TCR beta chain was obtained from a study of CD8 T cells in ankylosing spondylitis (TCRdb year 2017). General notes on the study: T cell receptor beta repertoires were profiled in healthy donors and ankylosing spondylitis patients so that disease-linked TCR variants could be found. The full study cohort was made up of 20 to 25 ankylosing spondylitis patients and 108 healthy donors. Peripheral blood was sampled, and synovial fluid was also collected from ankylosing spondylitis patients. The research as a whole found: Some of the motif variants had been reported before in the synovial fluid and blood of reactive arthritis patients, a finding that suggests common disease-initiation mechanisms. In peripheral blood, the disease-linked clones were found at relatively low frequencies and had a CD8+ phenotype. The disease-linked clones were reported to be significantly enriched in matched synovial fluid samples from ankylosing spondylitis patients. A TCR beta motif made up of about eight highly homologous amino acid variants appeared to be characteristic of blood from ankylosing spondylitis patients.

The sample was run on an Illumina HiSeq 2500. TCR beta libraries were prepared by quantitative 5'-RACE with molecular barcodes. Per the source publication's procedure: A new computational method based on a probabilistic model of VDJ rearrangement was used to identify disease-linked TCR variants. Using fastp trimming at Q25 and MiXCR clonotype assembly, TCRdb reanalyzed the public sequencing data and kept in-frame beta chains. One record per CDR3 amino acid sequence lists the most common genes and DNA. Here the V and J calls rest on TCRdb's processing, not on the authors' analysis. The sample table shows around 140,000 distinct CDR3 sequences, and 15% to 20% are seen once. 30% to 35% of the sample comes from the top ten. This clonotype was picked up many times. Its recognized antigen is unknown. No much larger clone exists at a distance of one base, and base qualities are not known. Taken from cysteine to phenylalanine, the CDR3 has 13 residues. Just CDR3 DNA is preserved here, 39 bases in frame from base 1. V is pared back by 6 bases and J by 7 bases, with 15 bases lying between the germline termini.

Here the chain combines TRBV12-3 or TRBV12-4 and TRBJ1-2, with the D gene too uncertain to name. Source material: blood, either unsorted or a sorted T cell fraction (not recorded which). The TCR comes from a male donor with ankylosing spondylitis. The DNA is TGTGCCAGCAGCCCCACTATATCCTTTGGCTACACCTTC. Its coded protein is CASSPTISFGYTF.